This entry lists 5 T cell receptor beta chains sequenced from one sample in a study of T cell changes during pregnancy in multiple sclerosis. Profiling relied on immunoSEQ multiplex PCR, and the TCRdb table lists in-frame clones only, not all of them. The sample holds tens of thousands of clones, roughly 91% seen once. Sequencing used peripheral blood, obtained in the second trimester of pregnancy. These receptors originate from a female donor in good health, enrolled as a control in a pregnancy study.

The gene calls are TRBV6-5 and TRBJ2-2, with a possible D match to TRBD2 (5 bases). Germline lookup yields CDR1 MNHEY and CDR2 SVGAGI. The CDR3 consists of 13 residues. V was pared by 6 bases and J by 4 bases, with 9 bases between. CDR3 region: CASREVSTGELFF. The CDR3 DNA is TGTGCCAGCAGGGAGGTTTCCACCGGGGAGCTGTTTTTT.

The J gene is TRBJ2-3, the V gene TRBV5-4, with TRBD2 matching 12 bases. The CDR3 is 16 residues long. Germline CDR1 and CDR2: SGHNT and YYREEE (reference sequence). Unmatched junction bases numbered 11, after V lost 6 bases and J lost 6 bases. The CDR3 is CASTPGTSGSRDTQYF. The DNA for the CDR3 is TGTGCCAGCACCCCGGGGACTAGCGGGTCCCGGGATACGCAGTATTTT.

The chain carries TRBV5-4 and TRBJ2-3; 7 bases fit TRBD2. CDR1 SGHNT and CDR2 YYREEE come from the germline V gene (reference sequence). CDR3 length: 15 residues. J was trimmed by 0 bases and V by 2 bases; bases with no gene match: 3. The chain's CDR3 is CASSFRRGSTDTQYF. CDR3 DNA sequence: TGTGCCAGCAGCTTCCGGCGGGGGAGCACAGATACGCAGTATTTT.

The V gene is TRBV14, the J gene TRBJ2-5, with 8 bases fitting TRBD1. From germline, CDR1 is SGHDN and CDR2 FVKESK. Trimming cost V 1 base and J 2 bases; bases outside gene matches: 3. The CDR3 is made up of 15 amino acids. CDR3 residues: CASSQGTGTQETQYF. CDR3 nucleotide sequence: TGTGCCAGCAGCCAAGGGACAGGGACTCAAGAGACCCAGTACTTC. Using reference TRBV14 and TRBJ2-5 for the parts outside the CDR3, the full variable domain is EAGVTQFPSHSVIEKGQTVTLRCDPISGHDNLYWYRRVMGKEIKFLLHFVKESKQDESGMPNNRFLAERTGGTYSTLKVQPAELEDSGVYFCASSQGTGTQETQYFGPGTRLLVL.

There are a few counts of this clone. The chain has TRBV6-1 and TRBJ2-3, with D possibly matching TRBD1 (5 bases). V was clipped by 3 bases and J by 5 bases, with 9 bases between them. The CDR3 totals 13 residues. The germline gives CDR1 MNHNS, CDR2 SASEGT. The CDR3 is CASSDRVEDTQYF. CDR3 DNA sequence: TGTGCCAGCAGTGACAGGGTGGAAGATACGCAGTATTTT.